This paragraph reports one TCR beta chain. Its cognate antigen is unknown. CDR3 and TCR beta VDJ profiling relied on genomic DNA as the template. TCRdb re-called the reads through MiXCR, storing one row per CDR3 protein. The sample lists 150,000 to 200,000 distinct CDR3 sequences, around 40% occurring once. These data belong to a study of CD8+CD57+ T cells in acquired aplastic anemia. In the study overall: Quantities of DNA derived from sorted CD4+ and CD8+ cells averaged approximately 3 ug. Healthy donor CD4+ samples were sequenced to a depth that averaged about 10.8 million reads.

Study outcomes and limitations: It was found that approximately 29 CD8+ CDR3 sequences were shared between patients and controls. CD8+ Simpson's diversity in patients was not significantly different from that in controls.

The sample was sorted CD4+, CD8+, or CD8+CD57+ T cells (not recorded which) from PBMCs. This clonotype was obtained from a human donor in good health.

CDR3 nucleotides: TGTGCCAGCAGTTCCGGGACAGTCAATGAGCAGTTCTTC. The encoded protein is CASSSGTVNEQFF. The gene calls are TRBV2 and TRBJ2-1; 7 bases line up with TRBD1. V shed 5 bases and J 6 bases; nucleotides not matched to a gene: 4. Germline V gene sequence: CDR1 SNHLY, CDR2 FYNNEI. This CDR3 has 13 amino acids.